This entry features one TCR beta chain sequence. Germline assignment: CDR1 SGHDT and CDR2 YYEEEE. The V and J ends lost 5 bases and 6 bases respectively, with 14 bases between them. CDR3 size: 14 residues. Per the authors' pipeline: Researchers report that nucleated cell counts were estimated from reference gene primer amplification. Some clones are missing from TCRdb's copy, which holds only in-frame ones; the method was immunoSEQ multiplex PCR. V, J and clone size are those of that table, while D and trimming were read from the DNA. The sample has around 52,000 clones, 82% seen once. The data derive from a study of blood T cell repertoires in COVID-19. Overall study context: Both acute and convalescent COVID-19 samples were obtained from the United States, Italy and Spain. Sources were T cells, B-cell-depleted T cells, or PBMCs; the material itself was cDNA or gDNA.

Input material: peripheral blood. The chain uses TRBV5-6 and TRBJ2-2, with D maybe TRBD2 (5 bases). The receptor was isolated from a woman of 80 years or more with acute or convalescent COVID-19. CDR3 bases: TGTGCCAGCAGTAACGGGATGTGGGCCGGGGAGCTGTTTTTT. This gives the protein CASSNGMWAGELFF.